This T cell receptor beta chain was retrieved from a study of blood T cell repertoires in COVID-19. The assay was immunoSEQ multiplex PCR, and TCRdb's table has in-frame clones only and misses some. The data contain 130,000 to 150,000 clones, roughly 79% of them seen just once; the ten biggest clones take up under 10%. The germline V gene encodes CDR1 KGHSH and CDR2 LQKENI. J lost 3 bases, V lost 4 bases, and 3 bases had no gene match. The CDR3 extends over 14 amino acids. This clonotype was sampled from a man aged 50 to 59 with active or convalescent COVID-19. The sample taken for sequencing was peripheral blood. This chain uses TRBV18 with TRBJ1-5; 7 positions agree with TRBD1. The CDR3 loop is CASSLGQLNQPQHF. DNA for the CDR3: TGTGCCAGCTCACTGGGACAGCTCAATCAGCCCCAGCATTTT.